These 5 T cell receptor beta chains were all obtained from the same sample, sequenced in a study of T cells after somatic rescue of genetic block. Clones were read by immunoSEQ multiplex PCR, and TCRdb kept only the in-frame ones, dropping some. The sample consists of roughly 92,000 clones, 75% to 90% of them appearing once. Source material: peripheral blood mononuclear cells (PBMCs). The receptors here all came from a woman between 18 and 30 years old.

The chain recombines TRBV5-1 with TRBJ2-5; D is uncertain. The CDR3 contains 18 residues. Germline CDR1 and CDR2: SGHRS and YFSETQ. Trimming shortened V by 1 base and J by 0 bases, and 19 bases separated the two germline ends. The DNA for the CDR3 is TGCGCCAGCAGCTTGTTTGCCTCTACCGCTTTGTACCAAGAGACCCAGTACTTC. This translates into CASSLFASTALYQETQYF.

The chain employs TRBV28 and TRBJ2-2, with 13 nucleotides matching TRBD2. Trimming took 3 bases from V and 4 from J; bases not matched to a gene: 11. There are 19 residues in the CDR3. Germline-derived CDR1 and CDR2 are MDHEN and SYDVKM. CDR3 in amino acids: CASSFWTSGRRRITGELFF. The DNA for the CDR3 is TGTGCCAGCAGTTTCTGGACTAGCGGGAGACGGCGCATCACCGGGGAGCTGTTTTTT.

The gene calls are TRBV9 and TRBJ2-7, with a weak D call TRBD2 (7 bases). The germline V gene has CDR1 SGDLS and CDR2 YYNGEE. The CDR3 length is 16 residues. Trimming took 4 bases from V and 0 from J, leaving 17 bases between them. The CDR3 DNA follows: TGTGCCAGCAGCCCCCAAGGGGGGGGCACCTCCTACGAGCAGTACTTC. It codes for CASSPQGGGTSYEQYF.

The chain carries TRBV12-5 and TRBJ2-3; tentatively, D is TRBD2 (5 bases). With 2 bases removed from V and 3 bases from J, the gap between germline ends came to 12 bases. Germline V lookup: CDR1 LGHNT, CDR2 FRNRAP. The CDR3 is made up of 15 amino acids. CDR3 sequence reads: CASGLSRDGTDTQYF. In DNA form, the CDR3 reads TGTGCTAGTGGTTTGTCCCGGGATGGGACAGATACGCAGTATTTT.

This clone has just one count. V usage is TRBV27 and J usage is TRBJ1-2; tentatively, D is TRBD1 (6 bases). There are 14 residues in the CDR3. V lost 5 bases to trimming and J lost 3 bases, with 13 bases between them. Germline CDR1 and CDR2: MNHEY and SMNVEV (reference sequence). This chain's CDR3 is CASSRGGADYGYTF. CDR3 DNA: TGTGCCAGCAGTAGGGGGGGGGCGGACTATGGCTACACCTTC.